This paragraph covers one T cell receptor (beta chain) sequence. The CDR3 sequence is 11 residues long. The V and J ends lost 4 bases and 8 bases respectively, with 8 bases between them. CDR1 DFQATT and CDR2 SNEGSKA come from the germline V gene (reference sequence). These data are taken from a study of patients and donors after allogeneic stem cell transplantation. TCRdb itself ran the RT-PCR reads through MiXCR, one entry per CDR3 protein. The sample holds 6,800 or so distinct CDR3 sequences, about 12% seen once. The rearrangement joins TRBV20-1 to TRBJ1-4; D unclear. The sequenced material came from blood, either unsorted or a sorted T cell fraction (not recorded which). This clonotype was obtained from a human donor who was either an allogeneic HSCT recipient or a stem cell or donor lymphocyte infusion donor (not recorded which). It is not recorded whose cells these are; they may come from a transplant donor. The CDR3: CSAISGEKLFF. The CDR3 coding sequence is TGCAGTGCTATATCGGGGGAAAAACTGTTTTTT.